This paragraph covers one T cell receptor beta chain sequence. This sample stems from a study of T cell changes during pregnancy in multiple sclerosis. Assay: immunoSEQ multiplex PCR; the TCRdb copy retains only in-frame clones and omits some. This sample has around 70,000 clones; roughly 94% occur once, and the top ten carry about 0.5%. Looked up from germline, CDR1 is LNHDA and CDR2 is SQIVND (reference sequence). This CDR3 region has 15 residues. V gave up 6 bases and J gave up 6 bases; unmatched junction bases: 10. This receptor was obtained from a female donor with multiple sclerosis, enrolled in a pregnancy study. The chain has TRBV19 and TRBJ1-1; 10 bases are shared with TRBD1. The sample in question was peripheral blood, obtained in the third trimester of pregnancy. The CDR3 spells CASRLSGTGVSEAFF. The CDR3 DNA reads TGTGCCAGTAGGCTGTCCGGGACAGGGGTCTCTGAAGCTTTCTTT.